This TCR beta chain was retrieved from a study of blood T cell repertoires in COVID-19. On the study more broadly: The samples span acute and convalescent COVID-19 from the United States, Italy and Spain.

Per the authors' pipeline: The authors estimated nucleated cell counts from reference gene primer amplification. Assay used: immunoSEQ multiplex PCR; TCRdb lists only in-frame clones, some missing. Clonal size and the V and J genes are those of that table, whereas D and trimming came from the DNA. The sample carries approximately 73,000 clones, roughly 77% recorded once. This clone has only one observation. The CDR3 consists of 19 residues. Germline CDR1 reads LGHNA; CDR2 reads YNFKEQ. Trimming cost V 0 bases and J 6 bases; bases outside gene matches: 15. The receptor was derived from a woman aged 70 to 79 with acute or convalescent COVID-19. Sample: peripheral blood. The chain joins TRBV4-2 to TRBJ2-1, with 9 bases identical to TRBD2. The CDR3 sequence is CASSQDFNTAAGGTNEQFF. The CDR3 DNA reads TGTGCCAGCAGCCAAGATTTTAACACTGCGGCGGGAGGGACCAATGAGCAGTTCTTC.